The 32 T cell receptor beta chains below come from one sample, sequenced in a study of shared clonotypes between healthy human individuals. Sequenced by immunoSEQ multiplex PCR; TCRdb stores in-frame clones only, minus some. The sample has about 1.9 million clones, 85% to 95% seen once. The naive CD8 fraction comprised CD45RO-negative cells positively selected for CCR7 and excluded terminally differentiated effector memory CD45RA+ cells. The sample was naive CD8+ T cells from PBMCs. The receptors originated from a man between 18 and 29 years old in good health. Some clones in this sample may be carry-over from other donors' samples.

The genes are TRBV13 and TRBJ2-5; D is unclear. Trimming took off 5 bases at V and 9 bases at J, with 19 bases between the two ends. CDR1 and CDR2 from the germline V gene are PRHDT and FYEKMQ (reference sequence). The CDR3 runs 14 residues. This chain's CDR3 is CASSPPSTPGAQYF. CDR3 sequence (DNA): TGTGCCAGCAGCCCGCCATCGACCCCGGGCGCCCAGTACTTC.

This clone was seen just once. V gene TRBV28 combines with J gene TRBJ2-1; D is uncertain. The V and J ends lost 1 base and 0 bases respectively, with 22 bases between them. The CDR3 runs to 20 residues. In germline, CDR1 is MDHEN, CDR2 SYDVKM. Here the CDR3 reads CASSLLGRREAVSSYNEQFF. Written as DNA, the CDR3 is TGTGCCAGCAGTTTATTGGGCCGTCGTGAGGCGGTAAGCTCCTACAATGAGCAGTTCTTC. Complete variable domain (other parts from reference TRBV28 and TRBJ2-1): DVKVTQSSRYLVKRTGEKVFLECVQDMDHENMFWYRQDPGLGLRLIYFSYDVKMKEKGDIPEGYSVSREKKERFSLILESASTNQTSMYLCASSLLGRREAVSSYNEQFFGPGTRLTVL.

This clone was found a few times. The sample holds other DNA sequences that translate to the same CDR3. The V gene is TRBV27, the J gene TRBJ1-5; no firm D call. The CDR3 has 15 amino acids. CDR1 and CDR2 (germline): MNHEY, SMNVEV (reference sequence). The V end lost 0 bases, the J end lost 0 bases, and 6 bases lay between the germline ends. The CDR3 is CASSLSAYSNQPQHF. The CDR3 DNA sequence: TGTGCCAGCAGTTTATCGGCCTATAGCAATCAGCCCCAGCATTTT.

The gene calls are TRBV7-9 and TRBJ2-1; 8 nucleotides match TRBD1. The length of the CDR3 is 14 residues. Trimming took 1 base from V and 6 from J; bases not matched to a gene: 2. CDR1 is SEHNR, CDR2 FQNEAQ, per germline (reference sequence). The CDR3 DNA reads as TGTGCCAGCAGCTTAGAGGGACAGGCCAATGAGCAGTTCTTC. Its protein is CASSLEGQANEQFF.

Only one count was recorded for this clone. The CDR3 loop reads CAKKGAGGANVLTF. The CDR3 DNA reads as TGTGCCAAAAAAGGGGCGGGCGGGGCCAACGTCCTGACTTTC. The gene calls are TRBV2 and TRBJ2-6, with D perhaps being TRBD1 or TRBD2 (5 bases each). Germline assignment: CDR1 SNHLY and CDR2 FYNNEI. The CDR3 sequence is 14 residues long. Between the trimmed V and J ends, which lost 10 bases and 4 bases, there was a span of 14 bases.

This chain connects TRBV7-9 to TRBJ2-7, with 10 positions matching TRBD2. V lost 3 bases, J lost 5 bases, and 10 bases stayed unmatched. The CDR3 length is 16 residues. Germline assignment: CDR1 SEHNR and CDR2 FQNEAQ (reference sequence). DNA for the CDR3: TGTGCCAGCAGCTTTACGGTACTAGCGGGATTGGACGAGCAGTACTTC. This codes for CASSFTVLAGLDEQYF.

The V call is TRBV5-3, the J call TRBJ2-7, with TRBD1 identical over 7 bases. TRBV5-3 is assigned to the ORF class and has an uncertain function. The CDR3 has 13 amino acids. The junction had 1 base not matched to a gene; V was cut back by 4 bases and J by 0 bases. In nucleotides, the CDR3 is TGTGCCAGAAGCCGACAGGGCTCCTACGAGCAGTACTTC. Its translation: CARSRQGSYEQYF.

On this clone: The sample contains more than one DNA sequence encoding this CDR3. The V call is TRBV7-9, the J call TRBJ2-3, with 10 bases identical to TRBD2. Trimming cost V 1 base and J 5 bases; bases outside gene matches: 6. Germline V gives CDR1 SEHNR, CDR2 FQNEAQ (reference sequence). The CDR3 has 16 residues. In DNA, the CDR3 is TGTGCCAGCAGCTTAGGAGCGGGAGGGCCGGGAGATACGCAGTATTTT. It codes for CASSLGAGGPGDTQYF.

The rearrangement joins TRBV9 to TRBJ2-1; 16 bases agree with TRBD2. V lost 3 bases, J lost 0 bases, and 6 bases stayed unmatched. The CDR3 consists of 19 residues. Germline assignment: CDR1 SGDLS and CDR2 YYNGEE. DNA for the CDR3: TGTGCCAGCAGCGAGGGACTAGCGGGAGGGGAGAGCTCCTACAATGAGCAGTTCTTC. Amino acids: CASSEGLAGGESSYNEQFF. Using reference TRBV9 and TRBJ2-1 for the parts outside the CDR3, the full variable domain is DSGVTQTPKHLITATGQRVTLRCSPRSGDLSVYWYQQSLDQGLQFLIQYYNGEERAKGNILERFSAQQFPDLHSELNLSSLELGDSALYFCASSEGLAGGESSYNEQFFGPGTRLTVL.

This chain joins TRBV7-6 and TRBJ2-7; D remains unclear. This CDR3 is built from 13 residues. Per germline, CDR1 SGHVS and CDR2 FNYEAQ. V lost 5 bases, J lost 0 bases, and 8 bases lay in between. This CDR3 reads CASSAAISYEQYF. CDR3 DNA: TGTGCCAGCAGCGCGGCCATCTCCTACGAGCAGTACTTC.

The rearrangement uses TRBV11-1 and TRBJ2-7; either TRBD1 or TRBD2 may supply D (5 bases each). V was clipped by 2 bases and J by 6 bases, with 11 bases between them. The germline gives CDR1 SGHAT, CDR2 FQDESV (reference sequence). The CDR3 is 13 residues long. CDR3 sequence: CASSLLEGTEQYF. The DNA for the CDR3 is TGTGCCAGCAGCTTATTAGAGGGGACCGAGCAGTACTTC. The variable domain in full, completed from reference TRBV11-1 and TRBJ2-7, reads EAEVAQSPRYKITEKSQAVAFWCDPISGHATLYWYRQILGQGPELLVQFQDESVVDDSQLPKDRFSAERLKGVDSTLKIQPAELGDSAMYLCASSLLEGTEQYFGPGTRLTVT.

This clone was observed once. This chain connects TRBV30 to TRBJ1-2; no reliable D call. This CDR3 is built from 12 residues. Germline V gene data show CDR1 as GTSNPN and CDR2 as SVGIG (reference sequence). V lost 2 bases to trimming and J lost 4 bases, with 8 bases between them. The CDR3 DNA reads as TGTGCCTGGAGTCCAACTTTCTATGGCTACACCTTC. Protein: CAWSPTFYGYTF.

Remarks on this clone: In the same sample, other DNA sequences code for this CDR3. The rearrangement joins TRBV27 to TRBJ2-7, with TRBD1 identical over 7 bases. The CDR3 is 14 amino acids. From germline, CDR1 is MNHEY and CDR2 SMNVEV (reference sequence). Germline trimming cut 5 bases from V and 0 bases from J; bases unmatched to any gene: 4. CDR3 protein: CASSPRQGSYEQYF. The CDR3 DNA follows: TGTGCCAGCAGTCCAAGACAGGGCTCCTACGAGCAGTACTTC.

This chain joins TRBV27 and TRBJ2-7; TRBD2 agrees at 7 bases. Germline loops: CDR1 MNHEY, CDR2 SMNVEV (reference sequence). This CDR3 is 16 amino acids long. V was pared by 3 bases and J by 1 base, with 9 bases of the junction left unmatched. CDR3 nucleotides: TGTGCCAGCAGTTTGGAAGGCAGGGAGGGGTCCTACGAGCAGTACTTC. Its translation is CASSLEGREGSYEQYF.

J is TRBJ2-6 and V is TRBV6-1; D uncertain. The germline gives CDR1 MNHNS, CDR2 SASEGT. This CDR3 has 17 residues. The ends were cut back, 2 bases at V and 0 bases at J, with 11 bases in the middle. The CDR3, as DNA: TGTGCCAGCAGTGAACGCCTACTGTACTCTGGGGCCAACGTCCTGACTTTC. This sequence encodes CASSERLLYSGANVLTF.

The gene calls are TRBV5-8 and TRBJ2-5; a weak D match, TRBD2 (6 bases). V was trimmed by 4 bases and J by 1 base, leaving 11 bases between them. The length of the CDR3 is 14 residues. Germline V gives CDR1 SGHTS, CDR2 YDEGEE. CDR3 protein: CASSLVGGQETQYF. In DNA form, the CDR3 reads TGTGCCAGCAGCCTAGTGGGGGGCCAAGAGACCCAGTACTTC. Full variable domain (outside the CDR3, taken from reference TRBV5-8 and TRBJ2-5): EAGVTQSPTHLIKTRGQQATLRCSPISGHTSVYWYQQALGLGLQFLLWYDEGEERNRGNFPPRFSGRQFPNYSSELNVNALELEDSALYLCASSLVGGQETQYFGPGTRLLVL.

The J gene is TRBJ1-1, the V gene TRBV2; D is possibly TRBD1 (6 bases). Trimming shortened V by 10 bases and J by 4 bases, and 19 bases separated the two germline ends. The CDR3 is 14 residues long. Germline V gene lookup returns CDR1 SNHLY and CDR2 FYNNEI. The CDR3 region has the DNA TGTGCCATACGACAGGCCACCGGGGCCACTGAAGCTTTCTTT. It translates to CAIRQATGATEAFF.

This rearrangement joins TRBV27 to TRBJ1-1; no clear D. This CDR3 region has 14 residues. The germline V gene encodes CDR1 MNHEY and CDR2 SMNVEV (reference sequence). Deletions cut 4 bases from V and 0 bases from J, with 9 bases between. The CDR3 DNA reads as TGTGCCAGCAGTTCCAGAAACTTGAACACTGAAGCTTTCTTT. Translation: CASSSRNLNTEAFF.

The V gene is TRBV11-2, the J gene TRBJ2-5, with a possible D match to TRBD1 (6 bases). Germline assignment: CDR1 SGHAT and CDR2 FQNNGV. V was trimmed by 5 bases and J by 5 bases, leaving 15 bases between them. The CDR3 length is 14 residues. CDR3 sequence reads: CASSLSRGEETQYF. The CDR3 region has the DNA TGTGCCAGCAGCCTATCCAGGGGCGAGGAGACCCAGTACTTC.

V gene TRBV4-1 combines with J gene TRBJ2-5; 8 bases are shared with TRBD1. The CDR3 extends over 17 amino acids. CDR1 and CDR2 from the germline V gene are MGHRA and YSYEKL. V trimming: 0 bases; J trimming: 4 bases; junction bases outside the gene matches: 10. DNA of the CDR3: TGCGCCAGCAGCCAAGAAGTGAGGTCAGGGGGCAGAGAGACCCAGTACTTC. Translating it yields CASSQEVRSGGRETQYF.

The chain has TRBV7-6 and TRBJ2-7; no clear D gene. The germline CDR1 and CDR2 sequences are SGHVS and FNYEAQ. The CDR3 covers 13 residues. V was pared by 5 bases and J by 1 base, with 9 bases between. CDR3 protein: CASSQDHSYEQYF. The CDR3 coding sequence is TGTGCCAGCAGCCAGGACCATTCCTACGAGCAGTACTTC.

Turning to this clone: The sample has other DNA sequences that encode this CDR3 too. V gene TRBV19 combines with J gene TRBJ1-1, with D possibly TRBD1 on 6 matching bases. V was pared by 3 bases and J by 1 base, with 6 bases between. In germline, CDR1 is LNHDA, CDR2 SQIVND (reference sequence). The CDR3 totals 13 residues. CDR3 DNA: TGTGCCAGTAGTATGGGACAGAACACTGAAGCTTTCTTT. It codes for CASSMGQNTEAFF.

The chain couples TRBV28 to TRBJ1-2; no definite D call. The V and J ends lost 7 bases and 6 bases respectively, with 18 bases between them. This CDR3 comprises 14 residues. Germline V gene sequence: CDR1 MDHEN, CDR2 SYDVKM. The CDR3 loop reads CASTLPGEGDGYTF. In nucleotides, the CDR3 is TGTGCCAGCACCCTACCGGGAGAAGGAGATGGCTACACCTTC.

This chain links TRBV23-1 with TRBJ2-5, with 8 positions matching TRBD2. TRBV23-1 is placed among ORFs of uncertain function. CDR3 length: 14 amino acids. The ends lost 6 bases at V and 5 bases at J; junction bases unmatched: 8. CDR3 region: CASSQRGGRETQYF. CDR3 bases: TGCGCCAGCAGCCAACGCGGGGGGAGGGAGACCCAGTACTTC.

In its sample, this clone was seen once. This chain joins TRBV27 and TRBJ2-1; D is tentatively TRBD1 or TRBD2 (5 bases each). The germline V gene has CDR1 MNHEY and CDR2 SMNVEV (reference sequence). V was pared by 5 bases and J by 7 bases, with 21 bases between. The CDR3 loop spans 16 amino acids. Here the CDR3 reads CASSILSVGVGNEQFF. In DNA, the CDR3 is TGTGCCAGCAGTATCCTCAGCGTGGGGGTTGGGAATGAGCAGTTCTTC.

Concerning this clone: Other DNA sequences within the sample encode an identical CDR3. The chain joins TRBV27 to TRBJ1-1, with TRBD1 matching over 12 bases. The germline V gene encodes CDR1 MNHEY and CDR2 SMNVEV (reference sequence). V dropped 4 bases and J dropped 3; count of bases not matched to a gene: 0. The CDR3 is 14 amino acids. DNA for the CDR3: TGTGCCAGCAGTTGGGACAGGGGGCACACTGAAGCTTTCTTT. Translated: CASSWDRGHTEAFF.

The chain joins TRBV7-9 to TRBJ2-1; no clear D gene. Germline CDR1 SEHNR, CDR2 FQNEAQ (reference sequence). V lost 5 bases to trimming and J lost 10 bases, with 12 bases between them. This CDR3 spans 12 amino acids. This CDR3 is CASSPTLPEQFF. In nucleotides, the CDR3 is TGTGCCAGCAGCCCGACCCTTCCCGAGCAGTTCTTC.

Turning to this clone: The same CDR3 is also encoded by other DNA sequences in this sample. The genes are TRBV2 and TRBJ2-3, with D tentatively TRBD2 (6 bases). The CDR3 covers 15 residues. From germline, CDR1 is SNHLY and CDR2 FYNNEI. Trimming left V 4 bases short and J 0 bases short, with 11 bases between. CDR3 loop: CASSAGTASTDTQYF. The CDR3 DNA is TGTGCCAGCAGTGCTGGGACTGCTAGCACAGATACGCAGTATTTT.

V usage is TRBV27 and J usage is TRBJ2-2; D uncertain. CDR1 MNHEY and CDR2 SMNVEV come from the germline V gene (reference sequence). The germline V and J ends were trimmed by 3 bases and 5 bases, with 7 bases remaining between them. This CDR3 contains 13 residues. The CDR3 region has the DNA TGTGCCAGCAGTTTCCTTAGTACCGGGGAGCTGTTTTTT. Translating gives CASSFLSTGELFF.

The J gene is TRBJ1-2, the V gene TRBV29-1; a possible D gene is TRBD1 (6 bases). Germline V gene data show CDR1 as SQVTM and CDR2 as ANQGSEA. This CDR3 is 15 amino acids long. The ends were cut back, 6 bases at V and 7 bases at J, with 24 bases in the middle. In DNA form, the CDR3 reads TGCAGCGTACTTGGTGGGGGCCACAACCCCATTGGCTACACCTTC. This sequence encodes CSVLGGGHNPIGYTF.

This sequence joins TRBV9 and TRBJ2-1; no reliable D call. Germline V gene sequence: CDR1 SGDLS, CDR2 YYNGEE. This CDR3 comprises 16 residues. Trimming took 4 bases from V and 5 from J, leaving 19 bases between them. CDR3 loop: CASSSTARGTHNEQFF. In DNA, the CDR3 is TGTGCCAGCAGCTCCACTGCGAGAGGAACCCACAATGAGCAGTTCTTC.

CDR3 protein: CATSRDLRSQETQYF. The DNA of the CDR3 is TGTGCCACCAGCAGAGATCTGAGATCGCAAGAGACCCAGTACTTC. The chain carries TRBV15 and TRBJ2-5, with D unclear. Germline values: CDR1 LNHNV, CDR2 YYDKDF (reference sequence). The CDR3 is 15 residues long. The V end was cut by 0 bases, the J end by 2 bases, with 10 bases between.